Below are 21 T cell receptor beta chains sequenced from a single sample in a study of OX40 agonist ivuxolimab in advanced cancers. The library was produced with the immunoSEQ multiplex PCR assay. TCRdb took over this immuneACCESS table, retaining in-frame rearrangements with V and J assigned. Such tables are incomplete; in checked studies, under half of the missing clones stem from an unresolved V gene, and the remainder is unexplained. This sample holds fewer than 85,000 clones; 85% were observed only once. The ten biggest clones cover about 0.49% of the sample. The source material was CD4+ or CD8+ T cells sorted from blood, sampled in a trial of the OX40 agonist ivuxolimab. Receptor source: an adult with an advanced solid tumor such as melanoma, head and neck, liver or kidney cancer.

For the CDR3, the DNA is TGTGCCAGCAGTTCCGGGACAGGGGGGAACTATGGCTACACCTTC. This translates into CASSSGTGGNYGYTF. The chain links TRBV28 to TRBJ1-2, with TRBD1 matching 11 bases. Germline V CDR1 and CDR2: MDHEN, SYDVKM. The CDR3 loop spans 15 amino acids. With V trimmed by 4 bases and J by 2 bases, 3 bases remained unmatched.

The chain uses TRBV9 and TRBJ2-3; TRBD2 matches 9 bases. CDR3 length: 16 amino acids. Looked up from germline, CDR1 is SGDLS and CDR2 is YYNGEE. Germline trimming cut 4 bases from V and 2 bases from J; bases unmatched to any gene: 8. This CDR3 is CASSPWTSEYTDTQYF. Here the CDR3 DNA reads TGTGCCAGCAGCCCTTGGACTAGCGAGTACACAGATACGCAGTATTTT.

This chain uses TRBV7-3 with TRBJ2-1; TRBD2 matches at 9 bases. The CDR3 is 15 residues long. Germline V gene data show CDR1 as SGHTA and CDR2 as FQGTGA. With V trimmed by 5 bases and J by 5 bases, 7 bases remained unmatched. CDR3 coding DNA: TGTGCCAGCAGCAAGGTAGCGGGAGCCAACAATGAGCAGTTCTTC. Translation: CASSKVAGANNEQFF.

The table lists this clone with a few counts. The CDR3 coding sequence is TGTGCCAGCAGTTTACGAGGAGGGAGGACGAACACTGAAGCTTTCTTT. Translation gives CASSLRGGRTNTEAFF. V and J are TRBV27 and TRBJ1-1; D is unresolved. V was cut by 2 bases and J by 1 base, with 14 bases left in between. This CDR3 is 16 amino acids long. CDR1 and CDR2 (germline): MNHEY, SMNVEV (reference sequence).

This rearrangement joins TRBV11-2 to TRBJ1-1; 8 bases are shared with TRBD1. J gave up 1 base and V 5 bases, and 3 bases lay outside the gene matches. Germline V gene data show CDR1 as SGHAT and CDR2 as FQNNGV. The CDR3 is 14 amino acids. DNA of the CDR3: TGTGCCAGCAGCGTTACAGGGGGGAACACTGAAGCTTTCTTT. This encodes CASSVTGGNTEAFF.

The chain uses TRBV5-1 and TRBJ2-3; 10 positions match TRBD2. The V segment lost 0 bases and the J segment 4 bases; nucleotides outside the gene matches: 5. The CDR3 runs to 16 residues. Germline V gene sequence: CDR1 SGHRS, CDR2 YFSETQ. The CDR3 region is CASSLGVAGGADTQYF. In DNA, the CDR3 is TGCGCCAGCAGCTTGGGAGTAGCGGGGGGTGCAGATACGCAGTATTTT.

The CDR3 loop reads CASSLRTSGISYEQYF. DNA for the CDR3: TGTGCCAGCAGCTTAAGGACTAGCGGGATCTCCTACGAGCAGTACTTC. The chain combines TRBV11-2 with TRBJ2-7; TRBD2 matches 12 bases. The CDR3 is 16 residues long. Germline V CDR1 and CDR2: SGHAT, FQNNGV. The ends lost 2 bases at V and 0 bases at J; junction bases unmatched: 2.

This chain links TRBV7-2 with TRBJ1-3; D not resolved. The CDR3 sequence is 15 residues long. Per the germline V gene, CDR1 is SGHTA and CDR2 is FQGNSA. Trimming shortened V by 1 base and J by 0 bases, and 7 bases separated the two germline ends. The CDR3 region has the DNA TGTGCCAGCAGCTTAGTGGCAGCCTCTGGAAACACCATATATTTT. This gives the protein CASSLVAASGNTIYF.

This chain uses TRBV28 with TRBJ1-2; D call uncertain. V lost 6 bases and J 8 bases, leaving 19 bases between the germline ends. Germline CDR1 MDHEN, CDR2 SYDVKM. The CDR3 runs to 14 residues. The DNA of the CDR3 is TGTGCCAGCAGAGACGGACCGGGAGTAAAGGGCTACACCTTC. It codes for CASRDGPGVKGYTF.

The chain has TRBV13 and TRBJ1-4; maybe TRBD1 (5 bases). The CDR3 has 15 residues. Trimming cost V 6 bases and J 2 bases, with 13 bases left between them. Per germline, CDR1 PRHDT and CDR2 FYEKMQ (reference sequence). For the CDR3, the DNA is TGTGCCAGCAGTTCCTCAGAGGGGACTAATGAAAAACTGTTTTTT. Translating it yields CASSSSEGTNEKLFF.

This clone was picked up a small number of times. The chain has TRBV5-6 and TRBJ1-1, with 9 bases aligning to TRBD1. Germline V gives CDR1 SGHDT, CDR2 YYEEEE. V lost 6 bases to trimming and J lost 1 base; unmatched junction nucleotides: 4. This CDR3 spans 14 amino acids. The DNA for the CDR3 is TGTGCCAGCATCGGGACAGGGAGGAACACTGAAGCTTTCTTT. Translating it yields CASIGTGRNTEAFF.

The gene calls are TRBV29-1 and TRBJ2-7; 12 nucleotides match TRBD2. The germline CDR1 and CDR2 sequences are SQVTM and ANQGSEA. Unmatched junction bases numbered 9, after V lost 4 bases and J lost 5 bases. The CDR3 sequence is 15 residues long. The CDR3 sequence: CSVGDLAGGQNEQYF. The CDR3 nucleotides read TGCAGCGTTGGAGACCTAGCGGGGGGGCAGAACGAGCAGTACTTC.

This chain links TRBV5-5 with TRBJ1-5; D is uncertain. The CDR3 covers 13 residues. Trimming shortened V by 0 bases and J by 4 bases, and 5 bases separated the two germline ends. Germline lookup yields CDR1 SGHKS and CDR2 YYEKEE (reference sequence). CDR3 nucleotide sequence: TGTGCCAGCAGCTTGGGCCAGAATCAGCCCCAGCATTTT. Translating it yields CASSLGQNQPQHF.

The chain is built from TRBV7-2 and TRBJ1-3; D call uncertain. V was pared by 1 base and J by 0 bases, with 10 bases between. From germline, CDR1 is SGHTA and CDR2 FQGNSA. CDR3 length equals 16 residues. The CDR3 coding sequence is TGTGCCAGCAGCTTAGTAGGATCCCTCTCTGGAAACACCATATATTTT. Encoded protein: CASSLVGSLSGNTIYF.

The CDR3 here is CASSSLRGVDTQYF. The CDR3, as DNA: TGTGCCAGCAGTTCCCTGCGGGGGGTAGATACGCAGTATTTT. The chain combines TRBV6-5 with TRBJ2-3; TRBD2 aligns across 8 bases. The CDR3 contains 14 residues. Trimming took 4 bases from V and 5 from J; bases not matched to a gene: 5. The germline CDR1 and CDR2 sequences are MNHEY and SVGAGI.

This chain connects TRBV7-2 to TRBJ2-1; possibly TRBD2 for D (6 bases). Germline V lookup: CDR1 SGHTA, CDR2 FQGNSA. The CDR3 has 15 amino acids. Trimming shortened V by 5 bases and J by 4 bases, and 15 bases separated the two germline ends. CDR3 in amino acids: CASSTSGLKYNEQFF. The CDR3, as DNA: TGTGCCAGCAGCACCTCGGGACTTAAGTACAATGAGCAGTTCTTC.

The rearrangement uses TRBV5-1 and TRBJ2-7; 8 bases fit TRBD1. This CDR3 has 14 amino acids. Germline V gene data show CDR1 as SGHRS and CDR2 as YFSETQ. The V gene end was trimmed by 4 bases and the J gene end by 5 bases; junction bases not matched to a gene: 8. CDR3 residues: CASSPDQGADEQYF. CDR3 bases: TGCGCCAGCAGCCCAGATCAGGGGGCCGACGAGCAGTACTTC.

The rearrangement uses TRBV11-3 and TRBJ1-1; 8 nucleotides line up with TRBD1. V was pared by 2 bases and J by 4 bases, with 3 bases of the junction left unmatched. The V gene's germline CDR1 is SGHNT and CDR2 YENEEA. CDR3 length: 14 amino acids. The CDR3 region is CASSLNQGATEAFF. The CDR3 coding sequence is TGTGCCAGCAGCTTAAATCAGGGGGCCACTGAAGCTTTCTTT. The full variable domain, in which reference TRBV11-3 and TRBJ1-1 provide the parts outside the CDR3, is EAGVVQSPRYKIIEKKQPVAFWCNPISGHNTLYWYLQNLGQGPELLIRYENEEAVDDSQLPKDRFSAERLKGVDSTLKIQPAELGDSAVYLCASSLNQGATEAFFGQGTRLTVV.

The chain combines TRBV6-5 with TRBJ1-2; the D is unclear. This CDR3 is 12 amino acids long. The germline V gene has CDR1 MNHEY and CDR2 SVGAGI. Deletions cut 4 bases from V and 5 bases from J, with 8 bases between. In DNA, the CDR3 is TGTGCCAGCAGTTTAGGGTCGTATGGCTACACCTTC. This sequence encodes CASSLGSYGYTF.

The CDR3 DNA follows: TGTGCCAGCAGCCGCGACCGGACAGGTTCCTCCTATGGCTACACCTTC. It translates to CASSRDRTGSSYGYTF. This chain connects TRBV7-9 to TRBJ1-2; 7 bases fit TRBD1. J lost 4 bases, V lost 5 bases, and 13 bases had no gene match. Germline CDR1 reads SEHNR; CDR2 reads FQNEAQ (reference sequence). The CDR3 is made up of 16 amino acids.

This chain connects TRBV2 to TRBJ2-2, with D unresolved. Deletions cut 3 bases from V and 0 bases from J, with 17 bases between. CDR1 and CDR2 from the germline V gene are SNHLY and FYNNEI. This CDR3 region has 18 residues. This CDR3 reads CASSDVQWESANTGELFF. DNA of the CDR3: TGTGCCAGCAGTGATGTACAATGGGAATCCGCGAACACCGGGGAGCTGTTTTTT.